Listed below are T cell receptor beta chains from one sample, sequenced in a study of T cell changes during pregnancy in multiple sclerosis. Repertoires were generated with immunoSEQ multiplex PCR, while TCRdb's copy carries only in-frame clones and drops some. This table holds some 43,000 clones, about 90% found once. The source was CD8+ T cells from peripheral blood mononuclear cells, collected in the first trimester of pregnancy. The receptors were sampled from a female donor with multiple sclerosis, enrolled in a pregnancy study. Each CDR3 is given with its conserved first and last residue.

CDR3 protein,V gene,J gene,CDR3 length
CASSQERQGYEQFF,TRBV4-1,TRBJ2-1,14
CSAYRVGTQYF,TRBV20-1,TRBJ2-3,11
CASSARASGANVLTF,TRBV19,TRBJ2-6,15
CAWGGLAGGKETQYF,TRBV30,TRBJ2-5,15
CASSNWDRGSPLHF,TRBV7-9,TRBJ1-6,14
CASSQGRGLEGGELFF,TRBV4-2,TRBJ2-2,16
CASSLNSNSGNTIYF,TRBV7-9,TRBJ1-3,15
CASSDRQGHEQFF,TRBV9,TRBJ2-1,13
CASTKINPDREDYGYTF,TRBV11-2,TRBJ1-2,17
CASSPTGRMSYGYTF,TRBV21-1,TRBJ1-2,15
CASSGGWPEAFF,TRBV19,TRBJ1-1,12
CASSSDSNTEAFF,TRBV11-3,TRBJ1-1,13
CSVSGLLYNEQFF,TRBV29-1,TRBJ2-1,13
CAWSSEPGYNEQFF,TRBV30,TRBJ2-1,14
CASSESGGQADTQYF,TRBV6-4,TRBJ2-3,15
CASSQQNEQFF,TRBV4-2,TRBJ2-1,11